This T cell receptor beta chain was identified in a study of OX40 agonist ivuxolimab in advanced cancers. Background on the study: Every 2 weeks, patients got intravenous ivuxolimab at one of six dose levels (0.01-10 mg/kg). Partial responses were observed in three patients, of whom one had hepatocellular carcinoma and two had cutaneous melanoma. Study conclusions and caveats: Doses of 0.1 to 3.0 mg/kg were accompanied by clonal expansion of CD4+ and CD8+ blood T cells by week 6. Individuals who were partial responders at 0.1-3.0 mg/kg had clonal expansion that ranked among the lowest.

With respect to this clone: Its target is unknown.

Profiled with immunoSEQ multiplex PCR; TCRdb holds only in-frame clones, not every one. The sample shows under 55,000 clones, around four fifths of them seen only once. CDR1 and CDR2 (germline): SGHRS, YFSETQ. V lost 2 bases, J lost 5 bases, and 1 base stayed unmatched. This CDR3 comprises 13 residues. This receptor was taken from an adult with an advanced solid tumor such as melanoma, head and neck, liver or kidney cancer. This chain uses TRBV5-1 with TRBJ1-1; TRBD1 matches 9 bases. Sample: CD4+ or CD8+ T cells sorted from blood, taken in a trial of the OX40 agonist ivuxolimab. CDR3 amino acids: CASSLQGATEAFF. CDR3 nucleotides: TGCGCCAGCAGCTTACAGGGGGCGACTGAAGCTTTCTTT.